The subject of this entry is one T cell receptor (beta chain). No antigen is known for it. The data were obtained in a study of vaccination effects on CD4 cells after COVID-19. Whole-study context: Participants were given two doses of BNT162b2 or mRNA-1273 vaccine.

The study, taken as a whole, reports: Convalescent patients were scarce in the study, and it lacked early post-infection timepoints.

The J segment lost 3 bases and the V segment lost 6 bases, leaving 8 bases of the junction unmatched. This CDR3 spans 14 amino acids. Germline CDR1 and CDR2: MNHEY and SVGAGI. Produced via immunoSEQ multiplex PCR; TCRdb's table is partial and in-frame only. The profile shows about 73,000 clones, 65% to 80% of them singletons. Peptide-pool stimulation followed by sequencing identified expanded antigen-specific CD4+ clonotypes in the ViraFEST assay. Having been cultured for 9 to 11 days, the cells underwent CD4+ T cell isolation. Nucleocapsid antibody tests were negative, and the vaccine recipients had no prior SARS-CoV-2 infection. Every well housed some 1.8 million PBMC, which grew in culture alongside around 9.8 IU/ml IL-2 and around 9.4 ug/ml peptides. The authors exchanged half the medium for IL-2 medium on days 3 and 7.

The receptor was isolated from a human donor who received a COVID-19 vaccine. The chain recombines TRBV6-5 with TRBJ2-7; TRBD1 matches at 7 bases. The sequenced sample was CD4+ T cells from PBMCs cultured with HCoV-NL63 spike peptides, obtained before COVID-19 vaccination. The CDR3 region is CASRTTQGFYEQYV. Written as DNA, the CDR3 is TGTGCCAGCAGAACGACACAGGGGTTCTACGAGCAGTACGTC.